Below, 12 T cell receptor beta chains from the same sample are listed, as sequenced in a study of CD8+ T cells in alopecia areata. RNA was extracted and reverse transcribed into cDNA as the sequencing template. Some clones are missing from TCRdb's copy, which holds only in-frame ones; the method was immunoSEQ multiplex PCR. Of 150,000 to 200,000 clones listed, just under 60% are singletons. The specimen comprised CD4+ T cells sorted from blood, sampled at week 0. The receptors were gathered from a human donor with alopecia areata.

The V gene is TRBV5-1, the J gene TRBJ2-3; 9 bases fit TRBD1. Germline CDR1 reads SGHRS; CDR2 reads YFSETQ. After removal of 5 bases from V and 2 bases from J, the junction contained 6 bases not matched to a gene. The CDR3 runs to 15 residues. The CDR3 sequence: CASRETGGHTDTQYF. The CDR3 coding sequence is TGCGCCAGCAGGGAGACAGGGGGTCACACAGATACGCAGTATTTT.

The CDR3 nucleotides read TGTGCCAGCAGCGACTACAGGTCCAATCAGCCCCAGCATTTT. This sequence encodes CASSDYRSNQPQHF. The chain employs TRBV6-5 and TRBJ1-5; D perhaps matches TRBD1 (5 bases). The V gene's germline CDR1 is MNHEY and CDR2 SVGAGI. This CDR3 is built from 14 residues. V was clipped by 6 bases and J by 3 bases, with 12 bases between them.

This chain connects TRBV27 to TRBJ1-5, with a weak D call TRBD1 (5 bases). The CDR3 covers 17 residues. Germline loops: CDR1 MNHEY, CDR2 SMNVEV (reference sequence). Deletions cut 5 bases from V and 4 bases from J, with 21 bases between. The CDR3 DNA follows: TGTGCCAGCAGTACGCTTGACCCCAGGGTAGGGAATCAGCCCCAGCATTTT. This translates into CASSTLDPRVGNQPQHF.

The V gene is TRBV4-2, the J gene TRBJ2-1, with a possible D match to TRBD2 (6 bases). Germline V gene sequence: CDR1 LGHNA, CDR2 YNFKEQ. Between the trimmed V and J ends, which lost 1 base and 5 bases, there was a span of 9 bases. CDR3 length: 14 residues. The CDR3 sequence: CASSQGAGNNEQFF. DNA of the CDR3: TGTGCCAGCAGCCAAGGCGCGGGAAACAATGAGCAGTTCTTC.

The V gene is TRBV6-1, the J gene TRBJ1-1; D possibly corresponds to TRBD1 (5 bases). The V gene lost 5 bases and the J gene lost 7 bases, with 8 bases spanning the gap. This CDR3 contains 11 residues. From germline, CDR1 is MNHNS and CDR2 SASEGT. The CDR3 coding sequence is TGTGCCAGCAGTAGGCAGGGTGAAGCTTTCTTT. It specifies CASSRQGEAFF.

This rearrangement joins TRBV9 to TRBJ1-2, with 8 bases fitting TRBD1. This CDR3 contains 12 residues. The germline CDR1 and CDR2 sequences are SGDLS and YYNGEE. The V and J ends lost 7 bases and 2 bases, in that order; junction bases with no gene match: 1. The CDR3 loop reads CASQGANYGYTF. For the CDR3, the DNA is TGTGCCAGCCAGGGGGCGAACTATGGCTACACCTTC.

The rearrangement uses TRBV5-1 and TRBJ1-1; the D gene is possibly TRBD1 (6 bases). Germline lookup yields CDR1 SGHRS and CDR2 YFSETQ. This CDR3 spans 12 amino acids. Between the trimmed V and J ends, which lost 5 bases and 5 bases, there was a span of 10 bases. CDR3 DNA sequence: TGCGCCAGCAGTTCAGGGGAGACTGAAGCTTTCTTT. Translation gives CASSSGETEAFF.

This sequence joins TRBV30 and TRBJ2-5, with D tentatively TRBD1 (5 bases). This CDR3 region has 13 residues. V lost 1 base to trimming and J lost 5 bases, with 11 bases between them. Germline assignment: CDR1 GTSNPN and CDR2 SVGIG (reference sequence). Here the CDR3 DNA reads TGTGCCTGGAGTGGGACATTCGCGGAGACCCAGTACTTC. Translated, it gives CAWSGTFAETQYF.

The chain carries TRBV2 and TRBJ2-3; TRBD2 agrees at 7 bases. Germline V CDR1 and CDR2: SNHLY, FYNNEI. Trimming at V came to 4 bases and at J to 0 bases, leaving 4 bases not matched to a gene. This CDR3 has 15 residues. Here the CDR3 reads CASSGAGSSTDTQYF. In nucleotides, the CDR3 is TGTGCCAGCAGTGGAGCGGGGTCCAGCACAGATACGCAGTATTTT.

This clone was seen only once. The chain couples TRBV5-6 to TRBJ1-4; 7 positions match TRBD1. With V trimmed by 4 bases and J by 4 bases, 10 bases remained unmatched. The length of the CDR3 is 16 residues. Germline CDR1 SGHDT, CDR2 YYEEEE. The CDR3 reads CASSITRQGRNEKLFF. The CDR3 DNA reads as TGTGCCAGCAGCATCACCAGACAGGGACGTAATGAAAAACTGTTTTTT.

The gene calls are TRBV2 and TRBJ1-1; D not resolved. The CDR3 loop spans 13 amino acids. The V end was cut by 2 bases, the J end by 5 bases, with 9 bases between. Germline values: CDR1 SNHLY, CDR2 FYNNEI. As DNA, the CDR3 is TGTGCCAGCAGTGAAAGCCCCTTGACTGAAGCTTTCTTT. This sequence encodes CASSESPLTEAFF.

The V and J genes are TRBV23-1 and TRBJ1-1; possible D gene TRBD1, 5 bases. TRBV23-1 is an ORF for which the function is uncertain. The V gene lost 2 bases and the J gene lost 1 base, with 26 bases spanning the gap. The CDR3 sequence is 20 residues long. The CDR3 protein is CASSQTPTVNPIAANTEAFF. In DNA form, the CDR3 reads TGCGCCAGCAGTCAAACCCCGACAGTAAACCCGATTGCCGCGAACACTGAAGCTTTCTTT.